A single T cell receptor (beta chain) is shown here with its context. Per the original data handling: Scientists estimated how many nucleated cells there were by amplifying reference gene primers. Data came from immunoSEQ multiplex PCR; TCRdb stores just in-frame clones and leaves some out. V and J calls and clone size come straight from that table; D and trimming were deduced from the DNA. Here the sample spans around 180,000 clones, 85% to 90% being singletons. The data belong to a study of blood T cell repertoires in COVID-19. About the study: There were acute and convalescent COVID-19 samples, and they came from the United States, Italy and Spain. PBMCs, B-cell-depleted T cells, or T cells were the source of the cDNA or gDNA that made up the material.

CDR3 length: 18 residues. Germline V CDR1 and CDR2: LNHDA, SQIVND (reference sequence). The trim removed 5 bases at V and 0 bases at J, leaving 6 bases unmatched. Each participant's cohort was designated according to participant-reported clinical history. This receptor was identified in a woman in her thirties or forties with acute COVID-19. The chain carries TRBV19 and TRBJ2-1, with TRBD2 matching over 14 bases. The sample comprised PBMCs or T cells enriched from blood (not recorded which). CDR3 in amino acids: CASSHGTSGRASYNEQFF. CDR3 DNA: TGTGCCAGTAGTCACGGGACTAGCGGGAGAGCCTCCTACAATGAGCAGTTCTTC.